This TCR beta chain was captured by sequencing in a study of Graves' ophthalmopathy and Graves' hyperthyroidism. Whole-study results and caveats: Sensitivity reached 70.59% and specificity more than 72% when the model predicted ophthalmopathy progression. Most thyroid-expanded clonotypes exceeding 0.001 frequency were also found in blood.

New diagnoses, under 2 months' duration, and ages 18 to 65 characterized the hyperthyroidism patients. Additional autoimmune diseases, uncontrolled infections, pregnancy or lactation disqualified patients. TCR beta CDR3 regions were amplified from RNA transcripts. Amplification began with first-round RT-PCR using HTBI primers, then second-round multiplex PCR was performed. TCRdb re-analysed the multiplex PCR reads in MiXCR, keeping a single row per CDR3 protein. The sample contains 400,000 to 450,000 distinct CDR3 sequences, under 25% of which appear only once. With regard to this clonotype: Its matching antigen is unknown.

The CDR3 is 16 amino acids. The germline gives CDR1 MNHNS, CDR2 SASEGT. Between the trimmed V and J ends, which lost 2 bases and 1 base, there was a span of 14 bases. The receptor was isolated from a woman aged 18-29 years with stable Graves' hyperthyroidism. V is TRBV6-1 and J is TRBJ2-5; D uncertain. Material for sequencing was peripheral blood. The CDR3 reads CASSEITALTQETQYF. The CDR3 DNA sequence: TGTGCCAGCAGTGAAATAACAGCGCTGACCCAAGAGACCCAGTACTTC.